Reported below is one TCR beta chain. What it recognizes is unknown. This entry belongs to a study of PD-1 blockade in classical Hodgkin lymphoma. Study-wide context: Intravenous delivery of nivolumab at 3 mg/kg to patients occurred every 2 weeks. Study-wide findings and caveats: Unlike CD8+ TCR diversity, which did not rise significantly by C4D1, CD4+ TCR diversity did. Some patients began nivolumab under 1 year after ASCT. These patients were excluded from later analyses.

Using immunoSEQ multiplex PCR, the repertoire was profiled, and TCRdb retains in-frame clones only, with some absent. The sample lists fewer than 100,000 clones; 80% to 95% were seen once. Every patient had relapsed following autologous stem cell transplantation, and cohorts differed in brentuximab vedotin exposure. The sequence was collected from a human donor with classical Hodgkin lymphoma. The input for sequencing was peripheral blood mononuclear cells (PBMCs), taken at baseline.

CDR3 residues: CASSRGELAGDLFGNQFF. Here the CDR3 DNA reads TGCGCCAGCAGCCGTGGGGAGCTAGCGGGAGACTTGTTCGGAAACCAGTTCTTC. V usage is TRBV5-1 and J usage is TRBJ2-1, with 10 bases aligning to TRBD2. Germline values: CDR1 SGHRS, CDR2 YFSETQ. Trimming cost V 4 bases and J 13 bases; bases outside gene matches: 23. The CDR3 is 18 amino acids.